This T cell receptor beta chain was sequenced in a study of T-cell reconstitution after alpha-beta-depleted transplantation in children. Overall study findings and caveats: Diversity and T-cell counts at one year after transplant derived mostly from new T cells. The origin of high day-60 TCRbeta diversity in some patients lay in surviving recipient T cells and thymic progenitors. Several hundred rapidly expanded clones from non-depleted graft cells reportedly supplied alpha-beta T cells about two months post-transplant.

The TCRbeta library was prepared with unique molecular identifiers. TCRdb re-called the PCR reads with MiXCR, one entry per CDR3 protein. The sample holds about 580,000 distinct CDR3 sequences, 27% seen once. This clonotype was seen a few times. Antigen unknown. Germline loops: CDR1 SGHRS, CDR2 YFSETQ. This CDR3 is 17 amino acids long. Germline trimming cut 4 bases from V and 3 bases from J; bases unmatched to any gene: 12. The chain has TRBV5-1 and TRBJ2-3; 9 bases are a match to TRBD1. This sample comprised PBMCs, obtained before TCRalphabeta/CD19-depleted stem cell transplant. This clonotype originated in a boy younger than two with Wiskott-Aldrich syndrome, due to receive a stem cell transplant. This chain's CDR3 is CASSGTVQGAGTDTQYF. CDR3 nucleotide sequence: TGCGCCAGCAGCGGCACCGTACAGGGGGCCGGGACAGATACGCAGTATTTT.